This is a list of T cell receptor beta chains from one sample in a study of blood T cell repertoires in COVID-19. Profiling relied on immunoSEQ multiplex PCR, and the TCRdb table lists in-frame clones only, not all of them. This table holds some 290,000 clones, more than 70% found once. Input material: peripheral blood. The receptors here all came from a woman aged 25 to 39 with COVID-19, enrolled during active disease. Both conserved end residues are part of each CDR3. A D gene is named only where the DNA matches it firmly. The listing skips clone size in some rows; elsewhere it reads once, few, many or a size class.

abundance: .; v_gene: TRBV19; j_gene: TRBJ2-1; d_gene: TRBD2; CDR3nt: TGTGCCAGTAGTGTCGAAGGACTAGCGGGAGTGGGGTGGCCGCAGTTCTTC; CDR3aa: CASSVEGLAGVGWPQFF
abundance: .; v_gene: TRBV5-5; j_gene: TRBJ2-3; d_gene: TRBD1; CDR3nt: TGTGCCAGCAGCTTGGTGGGACAGGTCATCACAGATACGCAGTATTTT; CDR3aa: CASSLVGQVITDTQYF
abundance: .; v_gene: TRBV28; j_gene: TRBJ1-2; d_gene: .; CDR3nt: TGTGCCAGCAGTTTCAGGGGTAGTGGCTACACCTTC; CDR3aa: CASSFRGSGYTF
abundance: .; v_gene: TRBV5-6; j_gene: TRBJ2-6; d_gene: .; CDR3nt: TGTGCCAGCACCGTGCGGACACTTCACTTAAGGGCCAACGTCCTGACTTTC; CDR3aa: CASTVRTLHLRANVLTF
abundance: .; v_gene: TRBV24-1; j_gene: TRBJ2-1; d_gene: TRBD2; CDR3nt: TGTGCCACCAGTGGACTAGCGGGAAGTCCTGGTGAGCAGTTCTTC; CDR3aa: CATSGLAGSPGEQFF
abundance: .; v_gene: TRBV5-1; j_gene: TRBJ1-1; d_gene: .; CDR3nt: TGCGCCAGCAGCTTGGAAATACGGAGAACTGAAGCTTTCTTT; CDR3aa: CASSLEIRRTEAFF
abundance: .; v_gene: TRBV6-4; j_gene: TRBJ1-5; d_gene: .; CDR3nt: TGTGCCAGCGTAGTAAGGGTTCCAGGGGATCAGCCCCAGCATTTT; CDR3aa: CASVVRVPGDQPQHF
abundance: .; v_gene: TRBV7-9; j_gene: TRBJ1-1; d_gene: .; CDR3nt: TGTGCCAGCACCTTGGGGGCGTCTGAAGCTTTCTTT; CDR3aa: CASTLGASEAFF
abundance: .; v_gene: TRBV6-5; j_gene: TRBJ2-7; d_gene: TRBD2; CDR3nt: TGTGCCAGCAGTTTAGCGGGAGAGAGCGAGCAGTACTTC; CDR3aa: CASSLAGESEQYF
abundance: .; v_gene: TRBV21-1; j_gene: TRBJ2-3; d_gene: .; CDR3nt: TGTGCCTCTTCACTCTTTGACAGCATTACACCCCCAGATACGCAGTATTTT; CDR3aa: CASSLFDSITPPDTQYF
abundance: .; v_gene: TRBV6-5; j_gene: TRBJ2-6; d_gene: .; CDR3nt: TGTGCCAGCACTCCTACGGGGTCTGGGGCCAACGTCCTGACTTTC; CDR3aa: CASTPTGSGANVLTF
abundance: few; v_gene: TRBV28; j_gene: TRBJ2-1; d_gene: TRBD2; CDR3nt: TGTGCCAGCAGTTGGAACGGGAGGGGGAATGAGCAGTTCTTC; CDR3aa: CASSWNGRGNEQFF
abundance: .; v_gene: TRBV2; j_gene: TRBJ1-4; d_gene: TRBD1; CDR3nt: TGTGCCAGCAGGGGACAGGCGTTGTACCTTTTTTTT; CDR3aa: CASRGQALYLFF
abundance: .; v_gene: TRBV7-9; j_gene: TRBJ2-7; d_gene: TRBD2; CDR3nt: TGTGCCAGCAGCTTAGCGCGGGCGGGAGTCCCCTACGAGCAGTACTTC; CDR3aa: CASSLARAGVPYEQYF
abundance: .; v_gene: TRBV6-6; j_gene: TRBJ2-5; d_gene: TRBD1; CDR3nt: TGTGCCAGCAGTTACCCAGGGACAGGGGTTCAAGAGACCCAGTACTTC; CDR3aa: CASSYPGTGVQETQYF
abundance: .; v_gene: TRBV6-5; j_gene: TRBJ2-2; d_gene: .; CDR3nt: TGTGCCAGCAGCTATACTAGGCCCGGGGAGCTGTTTTTT; CDR3aa: CASSYTRPGELFF
abundance: once; v_gene: TRBV28; j_gene: TRBJ2-3; d_gene: TRBD1; CDR3nt: TGTGCCAGCAGTGACGACAGGGTGACAGGAGATACGCAGTATTTT; CDR3aa: CASSDDRVTGDTQYF
abundance: .; v_gene: TRBV14; j_gene: TRBJ2-1; d_gene: TRBD2; CDR3nt: TGTGCCAGCAGCCAAGCGGGACTAGCGAATGAGCAGTTCTTC; CDR3aa: CASSQAGLANEQFF
abundance: .; v_gene: TRBV30; j_gene: TRBJ2-7; d_gene: TRBD1; CDR3nt: TGTGCCTGGAGCGAGGGACAGCTCTACGAGCAGTACTTC; CDR3aa: CAWSEGQLYEQYF
abundance: .; v_gene: TRBV28; j_gene: TRBJ1-5; d_gene: .; CDR3nt: TGTGCCAGCACCCAGGGGACATTAAATCAGCCCCAGCATTTT; CDR3aa: CASTQGTLNQPQHF
abundance: .; v_gene: TRBV6-6; j_gene: TRBJ2-1; d_gene: TRBD2; CDR3nt: TGTGCCAGCAGTATTAGCGGGAGGGGGACTGAGCAGTTCTTC; CDR3aa: CASSISGRGTEQFF
abundance: .; v_gene: TRBV7-2; j_gene: TRBJ1-1; d_gene: .; CDR3nt: TGTGCCAGCAGCTTAGTGGGAGGCCTGAACACTGAAGCTTTCTTT; CDR3aa: CASSLVGGLNTEAFF
abundance: .; v_gene: TRBV25-1; j_gene: TRBJ2-7; d_gene: .; CDR3nt: TGTGCCAGCAGGATACTCCGGGACACAGTCTATCCCACCTACGAGCAGTACTTC; CDR3aa: CASRILRDTVYPTYEQYF
abundance: .; v_gene: TRBV3-1/TRBV3-2; j_gene: TRBJ1-1; d_gene: .; CDR3nt: TGTGCCAGCAGCCATTCAACAGGGAAAGGAGCTTTCTTT; CDR3aa: CASSHSTGKGAFF
abundance: .; v_gene: TRBV18; j_gene: TRBJ1-4; d_gene: TRBD1; CDR3nt: TGTGCCAGCTCACCACGACAGGGAGATAATGAAAAACTGTTTTTT; CDR3aa: CASSPRQGDNEKLFF
abundance: .; v_gene: TRBV3-1/TRBV3-2; j_gene: TRBJ1-2; d_gene: .; CDR3nt: TGTGCCAGCAGCCAAGTAGACTATGGCTACACCTTC; CDR3aa: CASSQVDYGYTF
abundance: few; v_gene: TRBV9; j_gene: TRBJ2-3; d_gene: .; CDR3nt: TGTGCCAGCAGCCCAATCGGGGACACAGATACGCAGTATTTT; CDR3aa: CASSPIGDTDTQYF
abundance: .; v_gene: TRBV2; j_gene: TRBJ1-1; d_gene: .; CDR3nt: TGTGCCAGCAGACAGACAGCCATGAACACTGAAGCTTTCTTT; CDR3aa: CASRQTAMNTEAFF
abundance: .; v_gene: TRBV14; j_gene: TRBJ1-2; d_gene: .; CDR3nt: TGTGCCAGCAGCCAGCAGGGGACGGCCTATGGCTACACCTTC; CDR3aa: CASSQQGTAYGYTF
abundance: .; v_gene: TRBV5-6; j_gene: TRBJ2-1; d_gene: .; CDR3nt: TGTGCCAGCAGCTCCCTGGGGGCCACTGAGCAGTTCTTC; CDR3aa: CASSSLGATEQFF
abundance: .; v_gene: TRBV7-9; j_gene: TRBJ1-1; d_gene: .; CDR3nt: TGTGCCAGCAGCTCCCCCACAGGTGTTGGTGAAGCTTTCTTT; CDR3aa: CASSSPTGVGEAFF
abundance: .; v_gene: TRBV5-6; j_gene: TRBJ2-2; d_gene: .; CDR3nt: TGTGCCAGCAGCTTAGCCGAGAACACCGGGGAGCTGTTTTTT; CDR3aa: CASSLAENTGELFF
abundance: .; v_gene: TRBV5-6; j_gene: TRBJ1-2; d_gene: TRBD1; CDR3nt: TGTGCCAGCAGCTACTTCGACAGGGCGGGCTATGGCTACACCTTC; CDR3aa: CASSYFDRAGYGYTF
abundance: .; v_gene: TRBV19; j_gene: TRBJ1-1; d_gene: TRBD1; CDR3nt: TGTGCCAGTAGTATGGGGACAGGGCGTCCTGAAGCTTTCTTT; CDR3aa: CASSMGTGRPEAFF
abundance: .; v_gene: TRBV27; j_gene: TRBJ1-1; d_gene: .; CDR3nt: TGTGCCAGCACCGCCGAGGCAGGGGAAGCTTTCTTT; CDR3aa: CASTAEAGEAFF
abundance: .; v_gene: TRBV4-2; j_gene: TRBJ2-3; d_gene: .; CDR3nt: TGTGCCAGCAGCCAACTTCGGAGGGTAGATACGCAGTATTTT; CDR3aa: CASSQLRRVDTQYF
abundance: .; v_gene: TRBV11-2; j_gene: TRBJ2-1; d_gene: .; CDR3nt: TGTGCCAGCAGCTACTACCGGGGCAATGAGCAGTTCTTC; CDR3aa: CASSYYRGNEQFF
abundance: few; v_gene: TRBV7-9; j_gene: TRBJ1-3; d_gene: .; CDR3nt: TGTGCCAGCAGCTTTCCAGGGGAGAGAAACACCATATATTTT; CDR3aa: CASSFPGERNTIYF
abundance: .; v_gene: TRBV7-2; j_gene: TRBJ2-7; d_gene: TRBD2; CDR3nt: TGTGCCAGCAGCTTAGTGCGGGGGGCTGGCTACGAGCAGTACTTC; CDR3aa: CASSLVRGAGYEQYF
abundance: .; v_gene: TRBV25-1; j_gene: TRBJ2-5; d_gene: .; CDR3nt: TGTGCCAGCAGTGAGGGAGGAGAGACCCAGTACTTC; CDR3aa: CASSEGGETQYF
abundance: .; v_gene: TRBV6-2/TRBV6-3; j_gene: TRBJ2-3; d_gene: TRBD2; CDR3nt: TGTGCCAGCAGCGACGCGAAGCGGGAGAGGGCAGATACGCAGTATTTT; CDR3aa: CASSDAKRERADTQYF
abundance: .; v_gene: TRBV7-9; j_gene: TRBJ2-5; d_gene: TRBD1; CDR3nt: TGTGCCAGCAGCGAAACAGGGGGCGCGGAGACCCAGTACTTC; CDR3aa: CASSETGGAETQYF
abundance: .; v_gene: TRBV7-3; j_gene: TRBJ1-6; d_gene: .; CDR3nt: TGTGCCAGCAGCTTAACGGGGACTAAGGATTCACCCCTCCACTTT; CDR3aa: CASSLTGTKDSPLHF
abundance: .; v_gene: TRBV7-6; j_gene: TRBJ2-7; d_gene: TRBD2; CDR3nt: TGTGCCAGCAGCTTTGAGCGGGAGGGCCCTAATGACGAGCAGTACTTC; CDR3aa: CASSFEREGPNDEQYF
abundance: few; v_gene: TRBV30; j_gene: TRBJ1-1; d_gene: TRBD1; CDR3nt: TGTGCCTGGAGCTGGACAGGAAGGGGATACACTGAAGCTTTCTTT; CDR3aa: CAWSWTGRGYTEAFF
abundance: .; v_gene: TRBV2; j_gene: TRBJ2-5; d_gene: .; CDR3nt: TGTGCCAGCAATATTATTAAGGGGGTCCAAGAGACCCAGTACTTC; CDR3aa: CASNIIKGVQETQYF
abundance: .; v_gene: TRBV2; j_gene: TRBJ1-5; d_gene: .; CDR3nt: TGTGCCAGCAGTGAGTGGCTGAGCAATCAGCCCCAGCATTTT; CDR3aa: CASSEWLSNQPQHF
abundance: .; v_gene: TRBV30; j_gene: TRBJ2-7; d_gene: .; CDR3nt: TGTGCCTGGAGCCGGGACATCTCCTACGAGCAGTACTTC; CDR3aa: CAWSRDISYEQYF
abundance: .; v_gene: TRBV7-2; j_gene: TRBJ2-3; d_gene: TRBD2; CDR3nt: TGTGCCAGCAGCTTAGCCGGGAGGGCCTCAGATACGCAGTATTTT; CDR3aa: CASSLAGRASDTQYF
abundance: .; v_gene: TRBV2; j_gene: TRBJ2-3; d_gene: .; CDR3nt: TGTGCCAGCATGGGAGAACTTGGCACAGATACGCAGTATTTT; CDR3aa: CASMGELGTDTQYF
abundance: .; v_gene: TRBV5-4; j_gene: TRBJ2-2; d_gene: TRBD2; CDR3nt: TGTGCCAGCAGCTTGAGTGGGAGGGCAATCGGGGAGCTGTTTTTT; CDR3aa: CASSLSGRAIGELFF